This T cell receptor (beta chain) was sequenced for a study of Ad26.COV2.S vaccination and SARS-CoV-2 variants. Germline CDR1 and CDR2: MNHEY and SVGAGI. The CDR3 sequence is 13 residues long. V lost 7 bases to trimming and J lost 4 bases, with 11 bases between them. Using immunoSEQ multiplex PCR, the repertoire was profiled, and TCRdb retains in-frame clones only, with some absent. The sample lists 320,000 or so clones, roughly 90% occurring once. Specified treatment: 15 to 20 received Ad26.COV2.S at low or high dose, single or two shots; about five received placebo; per-sample allocation not given. The samples date from day 63 after the first vaccine or placebo injection.

This sequence was found in a person aged 18-60 years who received the Ad26.COV2.S COVID-19 vaccine or a placebo. The sequenced sample was peripheral blood, obtained in a trial of Ad26.COV2.S vaccine versus placebo. V is TRBV6-5 and J is TRBJ1-3; D gene ambiguous. CDR3 region: CASTEWAGNTIYF. The CDR3 DNA sequence: TGTGCCAGCACCGAATGGGCCGGAAACACCATATATTTT.